These 29 T cell receptor beta chains originate from one sample sequenced in a study of early T cells in non-severe SARS-CoV-2 infection. TCRdb fed the 5' RACE reads into MiXCR, producing one record per CDR3 protein. The repertoire holds some 64,000 distinct CDR3 sequences, with more than 7% as singletons. Sample: whole blood, taken at baseline. All receptors derive from an adult who was a healthcare worker with PCR-confirmed SARS-CoV-2 infection or an uninfected control (not recorded which).

The chain joins TRBV20-1 to TRBJ2-5; D is unclear. The CDR3 extends over 13 amino acids. CDR1 and CDR2 (germline): DFQATT, SNEGSKA (reference sequence). Trimming stripped 1 base from V and 1 base from J, with 7 bases between. Here the CDR3 DNA reads TGCAGTGCTAGAGCCACATTCCAAGAGACCCAGTACTTC. Translating gives CSARATFQETQYF.

This clonotype was recorded a few times. The chain has TRBV27 and TRBJ1-1; no clear D. Germline V gene sequence: CDR1 MNHEY, CDR2 SMNVEV (reference sequence). The CDR3 runs 13 residues. The V and J ends lost 5 bases and 3 bases respectively, with 10 bases between them. The CDR3 loop is CASSAPGHTEAFF. CDR3 DNA sequence: TGTGCCAGCAGTGCCCCAGGTCACACTGAAGCTTTCTTT.

This clonotype was counted between two and nine times. V and J are TRBV20-1 and TRBJ2-1; TRBD2 matches 7 bases. Per the germline V gene, CDR1 is DFQATT and CDR2 is SNEGSKA (reference sequence). With 3 bases clipped from V and 12 bases from J, the junction kept 11 bases outside the gene matches. This CDR3 has 13 residues. For the CDR3, the DNA is TGCAGTGCTAGGGCGGGAGTGGGTGTATGGCAGTTCTTC. Its protein product is CSARAGVGVWQFF.

The CDR3 is CASSRDRAREQYF. For the CDR3, the DNA is TGTGCCAGCAGTCGCGACAGGGCTAGGGAGCAGTACTTC. The genes are TRBV12-3 or TRBV12-4 and TRBJ2-7; 7 nucleotides align to TRBD1. The V and J ends lost 5 bases and 7 bases, in that order; junction bases with no gene match: 8. This CDR3 comprises 13 residues.

This clonotype was found many times. The V gene is TRBV6-2 or TRBV6-3, the J gene TRBJ2-1, with D unresolved. The V end lost 0 bases, the J end lost 10 bases, and 19 bases lay between the germline ends. Germline values: CDR1 MNHEY, CDR2 SVGEGT. CDR3 length: 16 residues. CDR3 region: CASSYSSGGAVGEQFF. In DNA, the CDR3 is TGTGCCAGCAGTTACTCGTCGGGCGGTGCCGTTGGAGAGCAGTTCTTC.

The chain joins TRBV5-4 to TRBJ2-5, with D maybe TRBD2 (6 bases). CDR1 is SGHNT, CDR2 YYREEE, per germline (reference sequence). Between the trimmed V and J ends, which lost 0 bases and 3 bases, there was a span of 12 bases. The CDR3 extends over 15 amino acids. The CDR3 here is CASSLAAGREETQYF. The CDR3 DNA sequence: TGTGCCAGCAGCTTGGCGGCCGGGAGAGAAGAGACCCAGTACTTC.

In this sample, this clonotype turned up many times. V gene TRBV6-6 combines with J gene TRBJ1-6, with D tentatively TRBD1 (6 bases). CDR1 and CDR2 (germline): MNHNY, SVGAGI (reference sequence). Trimming stripped 6 bases from V and 5 bases from J, with 17 bases between. This CDR3 has 16 residues. The CDR3 protein is CASRPKGGVDNSPLHF. The CDR3 DNA sequence: TGTGCCAGCAGACCCAAGGGGGGGGTGGATAATTCACCCCTCCACTTT.

This clonotype was seen more than once but under ten times. The CDR3 region has the DNA TGTGCCAGCAGCTATTATGACAGGGGCACCACAGATACGCAGTATTTT. This sequence encodes CASSYYDRGTTDTQYF. The chain couples TRBV5-5 to TRBJ2-3; 8 nucleotides line up with TRBD1. Trimming at V came to 3 bases and at J to 2 bases, leaving 8 bases not matched to a gene. The V gene's germline CDR1 is SGHKS and CDR2 YYEKEE (reference sequence). The CDR3 runs 16 residues.

CDR3 DNA sequence: TGTGCCAGCAGCTATGCCCCTACCGGGGAGCTGTTTTTT. Translating gives CASSYAPTGELFF. The chain has TRBV5-4 and TRBJ2-2; the D is unclear. The V gene lost 3 bases and the J gene lost 5 bases, with 8 bases spanning the gap. There are 13 residues in the CDR3. Germline V gene data show CDR1 as SGHNT and CDR2 as YYREEE (reference sequence).

This clonotype has only a few counts. V is TRBV20-1 and J is TRBJ2-2, with 10 positions matching TRBD2. The CDR3 covers 14 residues. In germline, CDR1 is DFQATT, CDR2 SNEGSKA (reference sequence). V was pared by 1 base and J by 4 bases, with 0 bases of the junction left unmatched. The DNA for the CDR3 is TGCAGTGCTAGAGGGACTAGCGGCACCGGGGAGCTGTTTTTT. It codes for CSARGTSGTGELFF.

The V gene is TRBV2, the J gene TRBJ2-7; the match to TRBD1 covers 9 bases. The CDR3 loop spans 13 amino acids. CDR1 and CDR2 from the germline V gene are SNHLY and FYNNEI. Unmatched junction bases numbered 5, after V lost 6 bases and J lost 5 bases. The CDR3 is CASRDGTGNEQYF. CDR3 coding DNA: TGTGCCAGCAGGGACGGGACAGGGAACGAGCAGTACTTC.

This clonotype showed up just a few times. The V and J genes are TRBV15 and TRBJ2-2; D might be TRBD1 (5 bases). V was clipped by 0 bases and J by 5 bases, with 13 bases between them. Germline CDR1 and CDR2: LNHNV and YYDKDF (reference sequence). The CDR3 runs to 16 residues. The CDR3 DNA is TGTGCCACCAGCAGAGATGATGTCAGGGCGACCGGGGAGCTGTTTTTT. Protein sequence: CATSRDDVRATGELFF. The complete variable domain, with remaining parts taken from reference TRBV15 and TRBJ2-2, reads DAMVIQNPRYQVTQFGKPVTLSCSQTLNHNVMYWYQQKSSQAPKLLFHYYDKDFNNEADTPDNFQSRRPNTSFCFLDIRSPGLGDTAMYLCATSRDDVRATGELFFGEGSRLTVL.

In its sample, this clonotype was seen a few times. The V gene is TRBV7-2, the J gene TRBJ2-1; 10 bases align to TRBD2. Per the germline V gene, CDR1 is SGHTA and CDR2 is FQGNSA. Trimming took 0 bases from V and 6 from J; bases not matched to a gene: 2. The CDR3 loop spans 15 amino acids. The CDR3 protein is CASSLAPSGSNEQFF. The DNA for the CDR3 is TGTGCCAGCAGCTTAGCTCCTAGCGGGAGCAATGAGCAGTTCTTC. The variable domain in full, with the rest retrieved from reference TRBV7-2 and TRBJ2-1, is GAGVSQSPSNKVTEKGKDVELRCDPISGHTALYWYRQSLGQGLEFLIYFQGNSAPDKSGLPSDRFSAERTGGSVSTLTIQRTQQEDSAVYLCASSLAPSGSNEQFFGPGTRLTVL.

Of note for this clonotype: This could be a read error, since a much larger clone is one nucleotide away. The rearrangement links TRBV20-1 to TRBJ2-4, with 8 bases identical to TRBD2. The CDR3 loop spans 14 amino acids. Germline CDR1 reads DFQATT; CDR2 reads SNEGSKA (reference sequence). CDR3 nucleotide sequence: TGCAGTGCTAGTCAAGCGGGAGCCAAAAACATTCGGTACTTC. Translated, it gives CSASQAGAKNIRYF.

This clonotype was seen a handful of times. The chain uses TRBV7-9 and TRBJ2-3, with 10 bases that match TRBD2. Per the germline V gene, CDR1 is SEHNR and CDR2 is FQNEAQ (reference sequence). The V gene end was trimmed by 1 base and the J gene end by 6 bases; junction bases not matched to a gene: 4. The CDR3 runs to 15 residues. CDR3 sequence reads: CASSLGLAGADTQYF. CDR3 DNA: TGTGCCAGCAGCTTAGGGCTAGCGGGAGCCGATACGCAGTATTTT.

This clonotype was counted at least ten times. CDR3: CSAREETGAPVHNQPQHF. The CDR3 bases are TGCAGTGCTAGGGAAGAGACAGGGGCCCCCGTCCACAATCAGCCCCAGCATTTT. V is TRBV20-1 and J is TRBJ1-5; TRBD1 aligns across 8 bases. This CDR3 is 18 amino acids long. Germline CDR1 reads DFQATT; CDR2 reads SNEGSKA (reference sequence). Trimming cost V 3 bases and J 3 bases; bases outside gene matches: 16.

This clonotype was counted between two and nine times. The rearrangement uses TRBV11-3 and TRBJ2-5; D unclear. With 0 bases removed from V and 4 bases from J, the gap between germline ends came to 12 bases. Germline V gene data show CDR1 as SGHNT and CDR2 as YENEEA. The CDR3 is 15 amino acids. DNA of the CDR3: TGTGCCAGCAGCTTAGAAGCTCACCCTAGAGAGACCCAGTACTTC. Its protein product is CASSLEAHPRETQYF. Based on the CDR3 plus reference TRBV11-3 and TRBJ2-5, the full variable domain is EAGVVQSPRYKIIEKKQPVAFWCNPISGHNTLYWYLQNLGQGPELLIRYENEEAVDDSQLPKDRFSAERLKGVDSTLKIQPAELGDSAVYLCASSLEAHPRETQYFGPGTRLLVL.

The rearrangement uses TRBV4-1 and TRBJ1-4; D ambiguous. V was pared by 1 base and J by 12 bases, with 9 bases between. The CDR3 is made up of 12 amino acids. Germline CDR1 and CDR2: MGHRA and YSYEKL. The CDR3 region is CASSQGGRELFF. DNA for the CDR3: TGCGCCAGCAGCCAAGGCGGGAGGGAACTGTTTTTT.

In this sample, this clonotype turned up a few times. The CDR3 is CASSLTGVKGHEQFF. CDR3 coding DNA: TGTGCCAGCAGCCTGACAGGGGTCAAGGGGCATGAGCAGTTCTTC. The genes are TRBV5-4 and TRBJ2-1; 8 bases match TRBD1. Germline lookup yields CDR1 SGHNT and CDR2 YYREEE (reference sequence). The CDR3 has 15 residues. Trimming took 4 bases from V and 8 from J; bases not matched to a gene: 11.

This chain links TRBV10-2 with TRBJ2-7; D gene uncertain. This CDR3 is 14 amino acids long. CDR1 and CDR2 (germline): WSHSY, SAAADI. V lost 0 bases and J lost 3, with 9 bases in between. The CDR3: CASSESSGYYEQYF. CDR3 bases: TGCGCCAGCAGTGAGTCGAGTGGGTACTACGAGCAGTACTTC.

This clonotype was counted between two and nine times. This sequence joins TRBV20-1 and TRBJ2-5; D is unresolved. Trimming removed 3 bases at V and 3 bases at J, with 20 bases between. Per germline, CDR1 DFQATT and CDR2 SNEGSKA (reference sequence). CDR3 length: 16 amino acids. The CDR3 nucleotides read TGCAGTGCTAGGGGTGGCGCAGAGCAACCCAAAGAGACCCAGTACTTC. Translation: CSARGGAEQPKETQYF.

This clonotype was recorded at least ten times. This chain connects TRBV5-1 to TRBJ2-1; D remains ambiguous. The germline V gene has CDR1 SGHRS and CDR2 YFSETQ. The CDR3 loop spans 14 amino acids. V lost 4 bases and J 2 bases, leaving 10 bases between the germline ends. DNA for the CDR3: TGCGCCAGCAGCCTATTAGGGCCCTACAATGAGCAGTTCTTC. It translates to CASSLLGPYNEQFF.

Many counts were recorded for this clonotype. The rearrangement joins TRBV3-1 to TRBJ1-1, with TRBD1 identical over 7 bases. CDR3 length equals 16 residues. The V and J ends lost 1 base and 1 base, in that order; junction bases with no gene match: 6. Germline values: CDR1 LGHDT, CDR2 YNNKEL (reference sequence). The DNA for the CDR3 is TGTGCCAGCAGCCAAGCAGGGGGGCTGTGGAACACTGAAGCTTTCTTT. Amino acids: CASSQAGGLWNTEAFF.

V gene TRBV19 combines with J gene TRBJ1-4; weak D call: TRBD1 (6 bases). CDR3 length: 18 amino acids. Germline values: CDR1 LNHDA, CDR2 SQIVND (reference sequence). V was shortened by 5 bases and J by 2 bases, with 21 bases between the two germline ends. CDR3 residues: CASSPEVWGAATNEKLFF. The CDR3, as DNA: TGTGCCAGTAGTCCCGAGGTGTGGGGGGCGGCGACTAATGAAAAACTGTTTTTT.

Ten or more counts support this clonotype. The CDR3 region has the DNA TGTGCCAGCAGCCCCTTTACCGGGGAGCTGTTTTTT. Its protein is CASSPFTGELFF. The chain uses TRBV11-3 and TRBJ2-2, with no clear D. Between the trimmed V and J ends, which lost 5 bases and 5 bases, there was a span of 6 bases. The CDR3 runs to 12 residues. Germline CDR1 is SGHNT and CDR2 is YENEEA.

This clonotype has only a few counts. V gene TRBV6-5 combines with J gene TRBJ2-3, with D perhaps matching TRBD1 or TRBD2 (5 bases each). Germline loops: CDR1 MNHEY, CDR2 SVGAGI. The CDR3 is 15 residues long. With 4 bases removed from V and 2 bases from J, the gap between germline ends came to 13 bases. As DNA, the CDR3 is TGTGCCAGCAGTTCCCCGTGGGGACCCACAGATACGCAGTATTTT. Protein product: CASSSPWGPTDTQYF.

This clonotype was seen at least ten times. V is TRBV19 and J is TRBJ2-3; D is unresolved. The CDR3 totals 14 residues. V lost 1 base and J lost 3, with 8 bases in between. Germline V gene sequence: CDR1 LNHDA, CDR2 SQIVND (reference sequence). This CDR3 reads CASSIGSRTDTQYF. The CDR3 DNA sequence: TGTGCCAGTAGTATAGGTTCCCGGACAGATACGCAGTATTTT.

A few counts support this clonotype. This sequence joins TRBV24-1 and TRBJ2-3; D assignment may be TRBD1 or TRBD2 (6 bases each). The germline CDR1 and CDR2 sequences are KGHDR and SFDVKD. V dropped 8 bases and J dropped 2 bases, with 16 bases sitting between them. CDR3 length: 15 amino acids. CDR3 sequence reads: CATMEGGLPTDTQYF. CDR3 DNA: TGTGCCACCATGGAGGGGGGACTCCCCACAGATACGCAGTATTTT.

This clonotype was seen many times. The CDR3 DNA reads TGCGCCAGCGGACGGGGCTACGGAAACACTGAAGCTTTCTTT. Protein: CASGRGYGNTEAFF. The chain combines TRBV10-2 with TRBJ1-1; possible D gene TRBD1, 5 bases. The germline V and J ends were trimmed by 8 bases and 2 bases, with 15 bases remaining between them. The CDR3 covers 14 residues. The V gene's germline CDR1 is WSHSY and CDR2 SAAADI.